What follows is one T cell receptor beta chain and its context. The antigen is not known. This CDR3 is 20 amino acids long. CDR1 LGHNA and CDR2 YSLEER come from the germline V gene. This record comes from a study of monozygotic twins with inflammatory bowel disease. Using the 5' RACE reads, TCRdb records one entry per CDR3 protein without DNA. Its clone listing holds 90,000 to 110,000 distinct CDR3 sequences. Study-level results: Limited power may explain why concordant and discordant twins showed no difference in repertoire similarity. By inverse Simpson index, TCRbeta diversity was lower in IBD patients than in healthy co-twins.

The V call is TRBV4-3, the J call TRBJ2-5; TCRdb's D call of TRBD1 is untestable without DNA. This TCR was sampled from a human donor with ulcerative colitis or Crohn's disease, or a healthy co-twin of an affected twin (not recorded which). The sample taken for sequencing was blood. This CDR3 reads CASSQDGPLGVQISAETQYF.